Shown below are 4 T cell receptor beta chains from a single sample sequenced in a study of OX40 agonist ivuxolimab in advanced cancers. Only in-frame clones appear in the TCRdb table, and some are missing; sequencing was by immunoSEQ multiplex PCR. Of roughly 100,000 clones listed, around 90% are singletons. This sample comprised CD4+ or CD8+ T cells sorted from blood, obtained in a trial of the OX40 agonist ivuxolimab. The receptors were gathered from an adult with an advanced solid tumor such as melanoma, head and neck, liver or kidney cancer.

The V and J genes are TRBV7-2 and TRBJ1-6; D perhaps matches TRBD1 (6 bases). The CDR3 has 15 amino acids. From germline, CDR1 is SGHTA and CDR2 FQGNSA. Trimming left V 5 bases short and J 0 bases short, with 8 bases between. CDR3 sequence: CASSQGSSYNSPLHF. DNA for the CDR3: TGTGCCAGCAGCCAGGGGAGCTCCTATAATTCACCCCTCCACTTT.

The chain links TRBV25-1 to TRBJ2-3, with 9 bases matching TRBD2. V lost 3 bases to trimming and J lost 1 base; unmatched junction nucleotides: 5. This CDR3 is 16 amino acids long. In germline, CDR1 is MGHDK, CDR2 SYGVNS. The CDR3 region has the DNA TGTGCCAGCAGTGACCTCGCTAGCGGGGGCACAGATACGCAGTATTTT. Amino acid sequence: CASSDLASGGTDTQYF. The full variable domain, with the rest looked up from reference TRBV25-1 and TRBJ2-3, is EADIYQTPRYLVIGTGKKITLECSQTMGHDKMYWYQQDPGMELHLIHYSYGVNSTEKGDLSSESTVSRIRTEHFPLTLESARPSHTSQYLCASSDLASGGTDTQYFGPGTRLTVL.

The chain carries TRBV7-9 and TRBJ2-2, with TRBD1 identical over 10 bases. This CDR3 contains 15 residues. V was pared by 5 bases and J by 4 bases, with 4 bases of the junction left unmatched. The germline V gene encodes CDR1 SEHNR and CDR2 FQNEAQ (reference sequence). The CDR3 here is CASSVGTGVTGELFF. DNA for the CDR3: TGTGCCAGCAGCGTCGGGACAGGGGTCACCGGGGAGCTGTTTTTT.

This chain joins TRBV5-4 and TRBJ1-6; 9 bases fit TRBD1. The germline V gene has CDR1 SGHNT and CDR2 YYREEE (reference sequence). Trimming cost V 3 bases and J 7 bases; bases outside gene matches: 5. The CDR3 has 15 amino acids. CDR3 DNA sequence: TGTGCCAGCAGCTACTCCGGGACAGGGAATTCACCCCTCCACTTT. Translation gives CASSYSGTGNSPLHF. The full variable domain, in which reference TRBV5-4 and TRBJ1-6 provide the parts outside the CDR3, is ETGVTQSPTHLIKTRGQQVTLRCSSQSGHNTVSWYQQALGQGPQFIFQYYREEENGRGNFPPRFSGLQFPNYSSELNVNALELDDSALYLCASSYSGTGNSPLHFGNGTRLTVT.